Included here is one T cell receptor (beta chain) sequence, with context. Antigen: not known. This CDR3 has 21 amino acids. Germline loops: CDR1 MNHEY, CDR2 SVGEGT. Trimming stripped 4 bases from V and 1 base from J, with 26 bases between. These data come from a study of T cell responses to AZD1222 COVID-19 vaccine. The overall study: Second doses were pooled across both intervals (about 4 or about 12 weeks).

Generated by immunoSEQ multiplex PCR, the TCRdb table keeps only in-frame clones and is missing some. The sample has roughly 150,000 clones, roughly nine tenths seen once. Study-wide results and caveats: Donors skewed white British and female; clonal diversity was possibly underestimated. None of the repertoires were sampled until the peak T cell response had passed. At baseline, just a handful of AZD1222 recipients tested seropositive.

This chain uses TRBV6-2 or TRBV6-3 with TRBJ2-6, with D possibly TRBD1 on 6 matching bases. The clonotype originates from an adult in good health. This material consisted of peripheral blood, taken on day 0 of AZD1222 vaccination. The CDR3 bases are TGTGCCAGCAGTTCCGCAACCCGACAGCGGCTCAGGGGTTCTGGGGCCAACGTCCTGACTTTC. It specifies CASSSATRQRLRGSGANVLTF.